This TCR beta chain derives from a study of blood T cell repertoires in COVID-19. The overall study: The study drew acute and convalescent COVID-19 samples from the United States, Italy and Spain.

CDR1 is SGHNT and CDR2 is YYREEE in the germline V gene (reference sequence). V lost 4 bases and J lost 6, with 19 bases in between. This CDR3 is 16 amino acids long. This clone was counted once. Profiling relied on immunoSEQ multiplex PCR, and the TCRdb table lists in-frame clones only, not all of them. This sample carries 200,000 to 300,000 clones, around 90% of them seen once, and the ten largest clones take over 0.65%. Patients from Seattle were sampled longitudinally, starting during active infection. What was sequenced was peripheral blood. The source of this sequence is a man aged 30-40 years with COVID-19, enrolled during active disease. The rearrangement uses TRBV5-4 and TRBJ2-2, with D possibly TRBD1 on 6 matching bases. The chain's CDR3 is CASSIPTGTHAGELFF. In nucleotides, the CDR3 is TGTGCCAGCAGCATACCCACAGGGACACACGCCGGGGAGCTGTTTTTT.